Listed below are T cell receptor beta chains from one sample, sequenced in a study of cytotoxic CD8 clonotypes in ibrutinib-treated CLL. Only in-frame clones appear in the TCRdb table, and some are missing; sequencing was by immunoSEQ multiplex PCR. The sample has under 75,000 clones; about 72% are singletons. The sample was PBMCs, taken after 12 months of ibrutinib treatment. The receptor source for this set is a human donor with chronic lymphocytic leukemia. The CDR3 runs from the conserved cysteine through the conserved F or W. D genes are given only for firm matches. Some rows have no size entry. The others give once, few or many, or a class for an expanded clone.

d_call,j_call,v_call,clone_size,cdr3_nt,cdr3_aa
TRBD2,TRBJ2-2,TRBV14,-,TGTGCCAGCAGCCAAGATCTAGCGGGAGCTCTCGGGGAGCTGTTTTTT,CASSQDLAGALGELFF
-,TRBJ1-2,TRBV5-1,-,TGCGCCAGCAGCACCCGCCCAGGGGTTGGCTACACCTTC,CASSTRPGVGYTF
-,TRBJ2-7,TRBV6-5,once,TGTGCCAGCCGCAGGGGCGGGGGTTTGTACGAGCAGTACTTC,CASRRGGGLYEQYF
TRBD2,TRBJ2-5,TRBV5-4,-,TGTGCCAGCAGCCCCGGGGGGGCCAACCAAGAGACCCAGTACTTC,CASSPGGANQETQYF
TRBD1,TRBJ1-5,TRBV2,many,TGTGCCAGCAGGGCGACAGGGTCACACAATCAGCCCCAGCATTTT,CASRATGSHNQPQHF
-,TRBJ2-3,TRBV13,-,TGTGCCAGCAGCTCCTTACTAGGACGGGAGCGGGCAGATACGCAGTATTTT,CASSSLLGRERADTQYF
-,TRBJ1-3,TRBV2,-,TGTGCCAGCAGTCCTAGTCGCTCTGGAAACACCATATATTTT,CASSPSRSGNTIYF
TRBD2,TRBJ2-1,TRBV11-2,-,TGTGCCAGCAGCGGGGAGGGACTAGCGGCCAATGAGCAGTTCTTC,CASSGEGLAANEQFF
-,TRBJ1-1,TRBV28,-,TGTGCCAGCAGTTTCGCGGACGGTTGGCGTGAAGCTTTCTTT,CASSFADGWREAFF
TRBD2,TRBJ2-1,TRBV29-1,-,TGCAGCGGGGGGGCAGCGGGAGGGTCCTACAATGAGCAGTTCTTC,CSGGAAGGSYNEQFF
-,TRBJ2-5,TRBV10-3,-,TGTGCCATCAGTTCCCGGGCAGGGGAGACCCAGTACTTC,CAISSRAGETQYF
TRBD1,TRBJ2-1,TRBV5-4,-,TGTGCCAGCAGCTCGCAGACAGGGCCCTACAATGAGCAGTTCTTC,CASSSQTGPYNEQFF
-,TRBJ1-2,TRBV7-3,-,TGTGCCAGCAGCCCTTCCGGGGGCGCTAGATATGGCTACACCTTC,CASSPSGGARYGYTF
-,TRBJ1-5,TRBV30,-,TGTGCCTGGAGTCCGCGCGAGAATCAGCCCCAGCATTTT,CAWSPRENQPQHF
-,TRBJ2-5,TRBV6-1,few,TGTGCCAGCAGTGAAATTGGCAGGGTTTCGTTAGAGACCCAGTACTTC,CASSEIGRVSLETQYF
-,TRBJ2-7,TRBV4-2,-,TGTGCCAGCAGCCATACCGGGGCTCTATCCTACGAGCAGTACTTC,CASSHTGALSYEQYF
TRBD1,TRBJ1-4,TRBV29-1,-,TGCAGCGTTGGGGGGGGAGTCCCGAACGCGGCAGGGGGAAAACTGTTTTTT,CSVGGGVPNAAGGKLFF
-,TRBJ1-3,TRBV6-1,few,TGTGCCAGCAGTCCGGCCCACTCTGGAAACACCATATATTTT,CASSPAHSGNTIYF
-,TRBJ1-1,TRBV5-1,-,TGCGCCAGCGGCCCTCCCGAGGAGATGAACACTGAAGCTTTCTTT,CASGPPEEMNTEAFF
-,TRBJ2-2,TRBV5-4,once,TGTGCCAGCAGCGCGGGACTTGGGGAGCTGTTTTTT,CASSAGLGELFF
TRBD1,TRBJ2-1,TRBV7-9,-,TGTGCCAGCAGCTTCGCTAGGACGGCAGGGGACAGCTCCTACAATGAGCAGTTCTTC,CASSFARTAGDSSYNEQFF
-,TRBJ2-3,TRBV7-2,-,TGTGCCAGCAGCTCTCGGACTCCGCTCGAACCCACAGATACGCAGTATTTT,CASSSRTPLEPTDTQYF
TRBD2,TRBJ2-3,TRBV27,-,TGTGCCAGCGGCAAACTAGCGGGAGGGCTAGATACGCAGTATTTT,CASGKLAGGLDTQYF
-,TRBJ2-1,TRBV11-2,few,TGTGCCAGCAGCTTAGATACCGAGTCCAATGAGCAGTTCTTC,CASSLDTESNEQFF
-,TRBJ2-7,TRBV19,once,TGTGCCAGTAGGGCGGCAGCGGGTTCAGCCTACGAGCAGTACTTC,CASRAAAGSAYEQYF
-,TRBJ1-1,TRBV5-1,few,TGCGCCAGCAGCTTCGGAACCGGTGAAGCTTTCTTT,CASSFGTGEAFF
-,TRBJ2-3,TRBV18,-,TGTGCCAGCTCCCCCCCGGGCACAGATACGCAGTATTTT,CASSPPGTDTQYF
TRBD1,TRBJ2-7,TRBV29-1,-,TGCAGCGTCAGCACAGGGGTAGATCAGTACTTC,CSVSTGVDQYF
TRBD1,TRBJ1-5,TRBV27,-,TGTGCCAGCACCCAAAGGGGACAGGGGGCGGGTCAGCCCCAGCATTTT,CASTQRGQGAGQPQHF
TRBD2,TRBJ2-1,TRBV7-2,-,TGTGCCAGCAGCTTAGGGCGGGAGGGCCTCATCTTC,CASSLGREGLIF
TRBD2,TRBJ2-1,TRBV5-1,-,TGCGCCAGCAGCTCCCGGACTAGCGGGAGCAATGAGCAGTTCTTC,CASSSRTSGSNEQFF
-,TRBJ2-5,TRBV7-9,few,TGTGCCAGCAGCGCCCCGGATGGGGCAGTGGGAGAGACCCAGTACTTC,CASSAPDGAVGETQYF
-,TRBJ1-1,TRBV5-6,-,TGTGCCAGCAGTCGCCTGGGCAGGGAGAACACTGAAGCTTTCTTT,CASSRLGRENTEAFF
TRBD2,TRBJ2-7,TRBV15,-,TGTGCCACCGCCGACGGACTAGCGGGAGGTGACGAGCAGTACTTC,CATADGLAGGDEQYF
TRBD2,TRBJ2-5,TRBV5-1,-,TGCGCCAGCAGTCGGGAGGAAGAGACCCAGTACTTC,CASSREEETQYF
-,TRBJ2-7,TRBV18,-,TGTGCCAGCTCACCGGGGCAGTATGGGGTCTACGAGCAGTACTTC,CASSPGQYGVYEQYF
-,TRBJ2-7,TRBV7-9,-,TGTGCCAGCAGCGAGCAGGGCTACGAGCAGTACTTC,CASSEQGYEQYF
TRBD2,TRBJ2-1,TRBV29-1,-,TGCAGCGCTGTGGGTAGCGGGAGCTCCTACAATGAGCAGTTCTTC,CSAVGSGSSYNEQFF
TRBD2,TRBJ2-7,TRBV27,-,TGTGCCAGCCGCGGGGGGCAGGTTGGCGAGCAGTACTTC,CASRGGQVGEQYF
-,TRBJ1-4,TRBV30,-,TGTGCTCTAGGACAGCGGAATGAAAAACTGTTTTTT,CALGQRNEKLFF
-,TRBJ2-1,TRBV7-6,few,TGTGCCAGCAGCTTCGAGAGTGGTGAGCAGTTCTTC,CASSFESGEQFF
-,TRBJ2-2,TRBV5-1,-,TGCGCCAGCAGCTTCGGACACCGAACGAACACCGGGGAGCTGTTTTTT,CASSFGHRTNTGELFF
TRBD2,TRBJ2-5,TRBV11-2,-,TGTGCCAGCAGCTTTTGGGGAGGGGAGACCCAGTACTTC,CASSFWGGETQYF
-,TRBJ2-2,TRBV18,-,TGTGCCAGCTCCCCCAACACCGGGGAGCTGTTTTTT,CASSPNTGELFF
-,TRBJ2-2,TRBV7-7,-,TGTGTTTTTCGGGAAGGGGGAACCGGGGAGCTGTTTTTT,CVFREGGTGELFF
-,TRBJ2-5,TRBV27,-,TGTGCCAGCAGTTTATCGAGGGGAGCTGAGACCCAGTACTTC,CASSLSRGAETQYF